These 9 T cell receptor beta chains share one sample of origin, sequenced in a study of blood T cell repertoires in COVID-19. Measured with immunoSEQ multiplex PCR; TCRdb has only the in-frame clones, and not every one. This table has about 24,000 clones, around 74% appearing once. Sequencing was done on a sample of peripheral blood. Receptors originate from a man aged 45-65 years with COVID-19, enrolled during active disease.

The V gene is TRBV5-1, the J gene TRBJ2-3, with 7 bases identical to TRBD2. V was pared by 5 bases and J by 2 bases, with 5 bases of the junction left unmatched. CDR1 is SGHRS, CDR2 YFSETQ, per germline. The CDR3 is 14 amino acids. The CDR3 DNA follows: TGCGCCAGCAGACCCGGGACTAACACAGATACGCAGTATTTT. This codes for CASRPGTNTDTQYF.

This clone is categorized as medium-sized (0.01 to 0.1%). CDR3 DNA sequence: TGTGCCAGCAGTGAAGCCCGAAGGATGAGGGGGACCTATGGCTACACCTTC. It codes for CASSEARRMRGTYGYTF. The chain recombines TRBV6-1 with TRBJ1-2, with D possibly matching TRBD1 (6 bases). This CDR3 region has 17 residues. V lost 0 bases, J lost 4 bases, and 18 bases lay in between. Germline loops: CDR1 MNHNS, CDR2 SASEGT.

The V gene is TRBV7-2, the J gene TRBJ2-5; TRBD2 might be the D (5 bases). V dropped 5 bases and J dropped 6 bases, with 16 bases sitting between them. Germline assignment: CDR1 SGHTA and CDR2 FQGNSA. This CDR3 contains 14 residues. For the CDR3, the DNA is TGTGCCAGCAGCACCCCGGGCTCCGGGAAGACCCAGTACTTC. It encodes CASSTPGSGKTQYF.

Here the CDR3 reads CASSPLGTSAYNEQFF. CDR3 nucleotide sequence: TGTGCCAGCAGCCCCCTGGGGACTAGTGCCTACAATGAGCAGTTCTTC. The chain employs TRBV7-3 and TRBJ2-1; 8 bases map to TRBD2. V gave up 5 bases and J gave up 2 bases; unmatched junction bases: 8. Germline lookup yields CDR1 SGHTA and CDR2 FQGTGA. The CDR3 extends over 16 amino acids.

The rearrangement links TRBV6-5 to TRBJ2-7, with D perhaps matching TRBD2 (6 bases). Between the trimmed V and J ends, which lost 8 bases and 6 bases, there was a span of 20 bases. The CDR3 sequence is 14 residues long. CDR1 is MNHEY, CDR2 SVGAGI, per germline. The CDR3: CASYWGGVRAEQYF. The CDR3 DNA reads as TGTGCCAGCTATTGGGGCGGGGTCCGGGCCGAGCAGTACTTC.

This chain joins TRBV3-1 (or the pseudogene TRBV3-2) and TRBJ2-7; tentative D call: TRBD1 (5 bases). V gave up 4 bases and J gave up 3 bases, with 10 bases separating them. This CDR3 has 13 residues. CDR1 and CDR2 from the germline V gene are LGHDT and YNNKEL (reference sequence). The CDR3 region has the DNA TGTGCCAGCAGCCCTACAGGTTTCTACGAGCAGTACTTC. This gives the protein CASSPTGFYEQYF.

The chain has TRBV7-9 and TRBJ2-7; no clear D. The CDR3 length is 14 residues. V dropped 3 bases and J dropped 0 bases, with 9 bases sitting between them. The germline V gene has CDR1 SEHNR and CDR2 FQNEAQ (reference sequence). CDR3 protein: CASSFLGSSYEQYF. Written as DNA, the CDR3 is TGTGCCAGCAGCTTCCTGGGCAGCTCCTACGAGCAGTACTTC.

The chain employs TRBV7-8 and TRBJ2-3; 7 nucleotides align to TRBD2. Per the germline V gene, CDR1 is SGHVS and CDR2 is FQNEAQ. V lost 1 base to trimming and J lost 1 base; unmatched junction nucleotides: 5. This CDR3 has 16 residues. Here the CDR3 DNA reads TGTGCCAGCAGCTTAGACGGGGGAGGGGGCACAGATACGCAGTATTTT. Translation: CASSLDGGGGTDTQYF.

V usage is TRBV24-1 and J usage is TRBJ1-2, with D unclear. CDR1 and CDR2 from the germline V gene are KGHDR and SFDVKD. This CDR3 is built from 12 residues. V lost 3 bases and J lost 4, with 5 bases in between. CDR3 sequence reads: CATSDDTYGYTF. DNA for the CDR3: TGTGCCACCAGTGATGACACCTATGGCTACACCTTC.